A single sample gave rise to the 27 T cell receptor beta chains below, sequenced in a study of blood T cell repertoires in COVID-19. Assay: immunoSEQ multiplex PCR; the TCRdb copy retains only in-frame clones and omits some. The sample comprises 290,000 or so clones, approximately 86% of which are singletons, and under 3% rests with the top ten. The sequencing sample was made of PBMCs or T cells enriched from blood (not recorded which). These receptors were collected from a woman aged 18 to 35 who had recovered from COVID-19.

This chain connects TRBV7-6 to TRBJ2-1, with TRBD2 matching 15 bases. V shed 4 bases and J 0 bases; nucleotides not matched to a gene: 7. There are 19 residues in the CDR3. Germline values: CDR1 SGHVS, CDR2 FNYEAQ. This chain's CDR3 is CASSYGGTSGGSSYNEQFF. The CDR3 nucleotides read TGTGCCAGCAGCTACGGCGGGACTAGCGGGGGGTCCTCCTACAATGAGCAGTTCTTC.

CDR3 nucleotide sequence: TGCAGCGCTGGGACAGGGGTCAATGGCTACACCTTC. It codes for CSAGTGVNGYTF. The rearrangement links TRBV29-1 to TRBJ1-2, with 10 bases that match TRBD1. Germline V gene data show CDR1 as SQVTM and CDR2 as ANQGSEA. The CDR3 sequence is 12 residues long. Germline trimming cut 7 bases from V and 6 bases from J; bases unmatched to any gene: 5.

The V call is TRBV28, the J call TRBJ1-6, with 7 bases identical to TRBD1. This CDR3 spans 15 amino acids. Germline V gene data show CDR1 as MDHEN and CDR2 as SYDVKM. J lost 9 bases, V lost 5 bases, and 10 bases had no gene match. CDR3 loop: CASSDTDRVGSPLHF. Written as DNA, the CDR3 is TGTGCCAGCAGTGACACCGACAGGGTTGGTTCACCCCTCCACTTT.

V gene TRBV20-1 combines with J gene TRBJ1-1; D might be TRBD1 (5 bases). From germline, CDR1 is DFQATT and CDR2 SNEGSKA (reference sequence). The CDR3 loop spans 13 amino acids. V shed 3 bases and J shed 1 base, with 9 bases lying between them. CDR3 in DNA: TGCAGTGCTAGTCACCAGGGGAACACTGAAGCTTTCTTT. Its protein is CSASHQGNTEAFF.

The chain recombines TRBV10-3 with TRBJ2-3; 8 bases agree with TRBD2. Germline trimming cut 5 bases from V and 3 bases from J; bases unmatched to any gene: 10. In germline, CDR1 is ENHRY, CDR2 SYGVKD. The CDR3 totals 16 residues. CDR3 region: CAISSLGLVVTDTQYF. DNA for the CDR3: TGTGCCATCAGTTCTTTGGGACTAGTCGTAACAGATACGCAGTATTTT.

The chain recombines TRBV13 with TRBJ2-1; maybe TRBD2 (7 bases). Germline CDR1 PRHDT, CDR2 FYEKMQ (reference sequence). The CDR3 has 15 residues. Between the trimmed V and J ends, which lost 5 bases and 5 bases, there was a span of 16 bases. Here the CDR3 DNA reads TGTGCCAGCAGCAGCGCCGGGGGGCTCCACAATGAGCAGTTCTTC. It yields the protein CASSSAGGLHNEQFF.

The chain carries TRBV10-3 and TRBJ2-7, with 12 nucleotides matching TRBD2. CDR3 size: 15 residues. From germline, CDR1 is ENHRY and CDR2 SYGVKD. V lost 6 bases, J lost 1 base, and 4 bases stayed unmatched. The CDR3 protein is CAIRRLAGESYEQYF. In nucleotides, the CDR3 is TGTGCCATCAGGAGACTAGCGGGGGAGTCCTACGAGCAGTACTTC.

The CDR3 reads CASSPYPTGLYQPQHF. The CDR3 DNA reads as TGTGCCAGCAGTCCTTACCCGACAGGATTATATCAGCCCCAGCATTTT. The chain couples TRBV28 to TRBJ1-5; weak D call: TRBD1 (6 bases). Trimming stripped 5 bases from V and 5 bases from J, with 19 bases between. The CDR3 extends over 16 amino acids. Germline CDR1 and CDR2: MDHEN and SYDVKM.

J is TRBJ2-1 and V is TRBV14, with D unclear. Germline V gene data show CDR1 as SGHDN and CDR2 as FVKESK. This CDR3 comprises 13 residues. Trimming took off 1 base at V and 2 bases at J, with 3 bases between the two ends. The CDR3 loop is CASSQAAYNEQFF. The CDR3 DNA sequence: TGTGCCAGCAGCCAAGCAGCCTACAATGAGCAGTTCTTC.

The CDR3 DNA reads TGTGCCAGCAGCCCCACAGGTTTCGGTCAGCCCCAGCATTTT. Translating it yields CASSPTGFGQPQHF. The V gene is TRBV2, the J gene TRBJ1-5, with TRBD1 as a possible D gene (5 bases). V lost 6 bases and J lost 6, with 15 bases in between. Germline V lookup: CDR1 SNHLY, CDR2 FYNNEI. The CDR3 contains 14 residues.

The CDR3 loop is CASSQDGTGPDTQYF. Written as DNA, the CDR3 is TGCGCCAGCAGCCAAGATGGGACAGGGCCAGATACGCAGTATTTT. V and J are TRBV4-3 and TRBJ2-3, with 9 positions matching TRBD1. The CDR3 has 15 amino acids. Germline CDR1 reads LGHNA; CDR2 reads YSLEER. V lost 0 bases, J lost 4 bases, and 2 bases stayed unmatched.

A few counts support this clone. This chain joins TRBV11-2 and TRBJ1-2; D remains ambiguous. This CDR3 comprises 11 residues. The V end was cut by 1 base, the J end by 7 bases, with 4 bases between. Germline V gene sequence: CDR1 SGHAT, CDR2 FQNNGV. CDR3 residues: CASSLGPGYTF. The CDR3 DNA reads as TGTGCCAGCAGCTTAGGGCCTGGCTACACCTTC.

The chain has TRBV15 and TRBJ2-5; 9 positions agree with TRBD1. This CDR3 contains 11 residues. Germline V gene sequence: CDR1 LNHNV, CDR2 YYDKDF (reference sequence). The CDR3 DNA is TGTGGGGACAGGGTCGGAGAGACCCAGTACTTC. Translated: CGDRVGETQYF.

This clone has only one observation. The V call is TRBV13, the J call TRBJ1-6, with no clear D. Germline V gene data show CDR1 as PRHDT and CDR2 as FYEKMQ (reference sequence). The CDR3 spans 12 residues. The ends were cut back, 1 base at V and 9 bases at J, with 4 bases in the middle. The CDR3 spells CASSLARSPLHF. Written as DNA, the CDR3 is TGTGCCAGCAGCTTAGCCCGTTCACCCCTCCACTTT.

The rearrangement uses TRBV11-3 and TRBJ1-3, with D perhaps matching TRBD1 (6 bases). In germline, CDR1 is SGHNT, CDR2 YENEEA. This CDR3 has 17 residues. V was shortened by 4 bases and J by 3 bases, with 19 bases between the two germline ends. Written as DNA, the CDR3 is TGTGCCAGCAGCTCCTACCCGTTCAGGGGATATGGAAACACCATATATTTT. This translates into CASSSYPFRGYGNTIYF. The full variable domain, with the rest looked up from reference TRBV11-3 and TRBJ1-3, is EAGVVQSPRYKIIEKKQPVAFWCNPISGHNTLYWYLQNLGQGPELLIRYENEEAVDDSQLPKDRFSAERLKGVDSTLKIQPAELGDSAVYLCASSSYPFRGYGNTIYFGEGSWLTVV.

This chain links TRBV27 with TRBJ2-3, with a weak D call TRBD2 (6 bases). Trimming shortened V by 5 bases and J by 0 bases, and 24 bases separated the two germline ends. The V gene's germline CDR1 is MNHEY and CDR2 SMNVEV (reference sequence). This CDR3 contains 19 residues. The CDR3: CASSPHPRTNSFSTDTQYF. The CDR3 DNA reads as TGTGCCAGCAGTCCCCACCCCAGGACTAACTCCTTTAGCACAGATACGCAGTATTTT.

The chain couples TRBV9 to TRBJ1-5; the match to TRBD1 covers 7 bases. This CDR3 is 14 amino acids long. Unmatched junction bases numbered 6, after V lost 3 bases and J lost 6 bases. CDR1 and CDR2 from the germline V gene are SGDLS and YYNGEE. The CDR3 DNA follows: TGTGCCAGCAGCGGCGACAGGGCGGGTCAGCCCCAGCATTTT. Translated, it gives CASSGDRAGQPQHF.

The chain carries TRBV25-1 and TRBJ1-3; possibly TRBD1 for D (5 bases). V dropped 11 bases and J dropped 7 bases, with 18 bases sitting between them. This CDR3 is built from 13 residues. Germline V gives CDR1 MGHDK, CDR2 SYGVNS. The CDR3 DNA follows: TGTGCCCCCGGACCCGGGAGGGACAACACCATATATTTT. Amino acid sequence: CAPGPGRDNTIYF.

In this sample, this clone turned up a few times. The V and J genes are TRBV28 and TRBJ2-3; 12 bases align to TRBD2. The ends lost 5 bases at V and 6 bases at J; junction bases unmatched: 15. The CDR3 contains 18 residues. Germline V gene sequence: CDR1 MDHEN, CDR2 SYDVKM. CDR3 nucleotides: TGTGCCAGCAGTCCGGGACTAGCGGGTGCATTAGGATTGGATACGCAGTATTTT. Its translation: CASSPGLAGALGLDTQYF.

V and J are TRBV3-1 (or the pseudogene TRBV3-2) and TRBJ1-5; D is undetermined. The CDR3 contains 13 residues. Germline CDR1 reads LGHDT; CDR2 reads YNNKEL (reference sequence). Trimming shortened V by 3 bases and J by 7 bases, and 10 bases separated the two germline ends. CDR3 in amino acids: CASSQQAEQPQHF. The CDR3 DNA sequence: TGTGCCAGCAGCCAGCAGGCAGAACAGCCCCAGCATTTT.

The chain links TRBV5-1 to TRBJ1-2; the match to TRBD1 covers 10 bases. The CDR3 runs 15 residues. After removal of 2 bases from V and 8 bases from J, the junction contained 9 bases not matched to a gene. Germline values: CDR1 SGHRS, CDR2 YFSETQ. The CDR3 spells CASSLNRDRGAGYTF. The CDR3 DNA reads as TGCGCCAGCAGCTTAAACCGGGACAGGGGCGCCGGCTACACCTTC.

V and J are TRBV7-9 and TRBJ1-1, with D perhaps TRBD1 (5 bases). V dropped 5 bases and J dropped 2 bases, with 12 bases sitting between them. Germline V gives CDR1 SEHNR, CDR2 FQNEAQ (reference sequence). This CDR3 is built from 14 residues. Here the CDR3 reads CASSPQGINTEAFF. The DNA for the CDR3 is TGTGCCAGCAGCCCCCAGGGAATAAACACTGAAGCTTTCTTT. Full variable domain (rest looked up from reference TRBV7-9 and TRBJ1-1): DTGVSQNPRHKITKRGQNVTFRCDPISEHNRLYWYRQTLGQGPEFLTYFQNEAQLEKSRLLSDRFSAERPKGSFSTLEIQRTEQGDSAMYLCASSPQGINTEAFFGQGTRLTVV.

The CDR3 here is CASSLPWGVVKNIQYF. The CDR3 coding sequence is TGCGCCAGCAGCCTCCCCTGGGGGGTTGTCAAAAACATTCAGTACTTC. The gene calls are TRBV4-1 and TRBJ2-4, with TRBD2 as a possible D gene (6 bases). V lost 4 bases, J lost 3 bases, and 16 bases lay in between. Per germline, CDR1 MGHRA and CDR2 YSYEKL. This CDR3 spans 16 amino acids.

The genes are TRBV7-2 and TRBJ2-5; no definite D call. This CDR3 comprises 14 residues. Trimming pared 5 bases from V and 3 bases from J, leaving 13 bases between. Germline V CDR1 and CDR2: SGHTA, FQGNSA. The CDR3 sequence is CASSQQGVEETQYF. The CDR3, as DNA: TGTGCCAGCAGCCAGCAAGGAGTTGAAGAGACCCAGTACTTC. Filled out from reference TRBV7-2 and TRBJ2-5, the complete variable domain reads GAGVSQSPSNKVTEKGKDVELRCDPISGHTALYWYRQSLGQGLEFLIYFQGNSAPDKSGLPSDRFSAERTGGSVSTLTIQRTQQEDSAVYLCASSQQGVEETQYFGPGTRLLVL.

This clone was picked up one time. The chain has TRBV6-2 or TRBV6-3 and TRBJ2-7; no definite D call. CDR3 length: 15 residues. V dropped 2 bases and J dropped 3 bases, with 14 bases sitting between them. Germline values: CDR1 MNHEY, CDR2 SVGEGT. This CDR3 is CASSYGVHYNYEQYF. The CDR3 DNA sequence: TGTGCCAGCAGTTACGGCGTGCACTACAACTACGAGCAGTACTTC.

For the CDR3, the DNA is TGTGCCAGCAGTTTGGGCCCGGGGGGGGTTACCGGGGAGCTGTTTTTT. Its protein is CASSLGPGGVTGELFF. The gene calls are TRBV27 and TRBJ2-2, with TRBD2 identical over 8 bases. This CDR3 contains 16 residues. The germline V gene has CDR1 MNHEY and CDR2 SMNVEV (reference sequence). V trimming: 3 bases; J trimming: 5 bases; junction bases outside the gene matches: 8.

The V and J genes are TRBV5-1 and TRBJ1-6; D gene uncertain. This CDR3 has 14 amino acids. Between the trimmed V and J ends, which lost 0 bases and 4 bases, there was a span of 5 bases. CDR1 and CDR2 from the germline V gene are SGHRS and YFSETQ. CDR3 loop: CASSLDRYNSPLHF. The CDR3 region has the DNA TGCGCCAGCAGCTTGGATCGGTATAATTCACCCCTCCACTTT.